The rows below give T cell receptor beta chains drawn from one sample of a study of cytomegalovirus exposure and HLA in healthy donors. TCRdb keeps only in-frame clones here, not all; method: immunoSEQ multiplex PCR. The data contain approximately 200,000 clones, 60% to 85% of them singletons. Sequencing was carried out using PBMCs. The receptors originated from a man between 35 and 55 years old in good health and CMV-seronegative. Both conserved end residues are part of each CDR3. The order of the fields is V gene, clone size, D gene, J gene, CDR3 length, CDR3 DNA, CDR3 protein. D genes are given only for firm matches. Clone size appears in some rows only: once, few, many, or a class for an expanded clone.

v_gene: TRBV5-1; abundance: NA; d_gene: NA; j_gene: TRBJ2-3; len: 16; CDR3nt: TGCGCCAGCAGCTTAGGCCTTTTTAGACAGGCAGATACGCAGTATTTT; CDR3aa: CASSLGLFRQADTQYF
v_gene: TRBV7-6; abundance: NA; d_gene: NA; j_gene: TRBJ2-1; len: 14; CDR3nt: TGTGCCAGCAGCCATTCGGGCGGGAACAATGAGCAGTTCTTC; CDR3aa: CASSHSGGNNEQFF
v_gene: TRBV28; abundance: NA; d_gene: TRBD2; j_gene: TRBJ2-3; len: 17; CDR3nt: TGTGCCAGCAGTTTATTGGCTAGCGGGAGGTCCACAGATACGCAGTATTTT; CDR3aa: CASSLLASGRSTDTQYF
v_gene: TRBV7-9; abundance: NA; d_gene: NA; j_gene: TRBJ1-5; len: 16; CDR3nt: TGTGCCAGCAGCTCCCTAACGAGGGAGAATGATCAGCCCCAGCATTTT; CDR3aa: CASSSLTRENDQPQHF
v_gene: TRBV27; abundance: NA; d_gene: NA; j_gene: TRBJ1-1; len: 15; CDR3nt: TGTGCCAGCAGTTTTCCCGGTGCGGGCAACACTGAAGCTTTCTTT; CDR3aa: CASSFPGAGNTEAFF
v_gene: TRBV9; abundance: NA; d_gene: TRBD2; j_gene: TRBJ2-1; len: 16; CDR3nt: TGTGCCAGCAGCGTAGAAGGGCGGGGGGCTTACAATGAGCAGTTCTTC; CDR3aa: CASSVEGRGAYNEQFF
v_gene: TRBV6-5; abundance: NA; d_gene: TRBD1; j_gene: TRBJ1-4; len: 13; CDR3nt: TGTGCCAGCAGTTGGACAGGGAGCGAAAAACTGTTTTTT; CDR3aa: CASSWTGSEKLFF
v_gene: TRBV5-1; abundance: NA; d_gene: NA; j_gene: TRBJ1-2; len: 14; CDR3nt: TGCGCCAGCAGCTTGGGACAGGAGAATTATGGCTACACCTTC; CDR3aa: CASSLGQENYGYTF
v_gene: TRBV4-3; abundance: once; d_gene: NA; j_gene: TRBJ1-3; len: 15; CDR3nt: TGCGCCAGCAGCCAATACAGGGTAGCTGGAAACACCATATATTTT; CDR3aa: CASSQYRVAGNTIYF
v_gene: TRBV10-3; abundance: NA; d_gene: TRBD2; j_gene: TRBJ2-3; len: 18; CDR3nt: TGTGCCATCAGCCCCCGGGGGAGCGGGGAGTCTAGCACAGATACGCAGTATTTT; CDR3aa: CAISPRGSGESSTDTQYF
v_gene: TRBV4-2; abundance: NA; d_gene: NA; j_gene: TRBJ2-2; len: 15; CDR3nt: TGTGCCAGCAGCCAAGACCCAGGGCAGCTCGGGGAGCTGTTTTTT; CDR3aa: CASSQDPGQLGELFF
v_gene: TRBV27; abundance: NA; d_gene: TRBD1; j_gene: TRBJ2-1; len: 15; CDR3nt: TGTGCCAGCAGTTCCCCCGGGACAGGATACAATGAGCAGTTCTTC; CDR3aa: CASSSPGTGYNEQFF
v_gene: TRBV28; abundance: once; d_gene: NA; j_gene: TRBJ2-7; len: 15; CDR3nt: TGTGCCAGCAGTTCACCCCCAGAGGGAACCTACGAGCAGTACTTC; CDR3aa: CASSSPPEGTYEQYF
v_gene: TRBV11-2; abundance: NA; d_gene: TRBD1; j_gene: TRBJ2-7; len: 15; CDR3nt: TGTGCCAGCAGCCCGGACAGGGGATTCTCCTACGAGCAGTACTTC; CDR3aa: CASSPDRGFSYEQYF
v_gene: TRBV7-6; abundance: NA; d_gene: TRBD2; j_gene: TRBJ2-6; len: 17; CDR3nt: TGTGCCAGCAGCCCCCGGGAGGGGAGCTCTGGGGCCAACGTCCTGACTTTC; CDR3aa: CASSPREGSSGANVLTF
v_gene: TRBV28; abundance: NA; d_gene: NA; j_gene: TRBJ2-3; len: 14; CDR3nt: TGTGCCAGCAGTCCCGGGGGTCCCACAGATACGCAGTATTTT; CDR3aa: CASSPGGPTDTQYF
v_gene: TRBV18; abundance: NA; d_gene: TRBD1; j_gene: TRBJ2-7; len: 16; CDR3nt: TGTGCCAGCTCACCAGGGGGACAGGGTTCCTCCTACGAGCAGTACTTC; CDR3aa: CASSPGGQGSSYEQYF
v_gene: TRBV29-1; abundance: NA; d_gene: NA; j_gene: TRBJ2-1; len: 15; CDR3nt: TGCAGCGCCCGGAGAGCGGGACAGGCGGGGAATGAGCAGTTCTTC; CDR3aa: CSARRAGQAGNEQFF
v_gene: TRBV2; abundance: NA; d_gene: TRBD1; j_gene: TRBJ1-1; len: 16; CDR3nt: TGTGCCAGCAGTAGACAGGGGGCGCGTGGGAACACTGAAGCTTTCTTT; CDR3aa: CASSRQGARGNTEAFF
v_gene: TRBV5-1; abundance: NA; d_gene: NA; j_gene: TRBJ2-1; len: 17; CDR3nt: TGCGCCAGCAGCTCCTTAATGGCGGCCAGCTCCTACAATGAGCAGTTCTTC; CDR3aa: CASSSLMAASSYNEQFF
v_gene: TRBV18; abundance: NA; d_gene: NA; j_gene: TRBJ2-7; len: 13; CDR3nt: TGTGCCAGCTCACCAAGGGAAGGGGGCGAGCAGTACTTC; CDR3aa: CASSPREGGEQYF
v_gene: TRBV5-4; abundance: NA; d_gene: NA; j_gene: TRBJ2-1; len: 16; CDR3nt: TGTGCCAGCAGCCCTGGAGGCAGTAAGTCCTACAATGAGCAGTTCTTC; CDR3aa: CASSPGGSKSYNEQFF
v_gene: TRBV6-6; abundance: NA; d_gene: NA; j_gene: TRBJ1-1; len: 12; CDR3nt: TGTGCCAGCAGTCCCAACAGGGTTGAAGCTTTCTTT; CDR3aa: CASSPNRVEAFF